A selection of T cell receptor beta chains follows, all from one sample in a study of blood T cell repertoires in COVID-19. Libraries were prepared by immunoSEQ multiplex PCR; TCRdb keeps only in-frame clonotypes and omits some of them. Here the sample spans approximately 180,000 clones, roughly nine tenths being singletons. What was sequenced was PBMCs or T cells enriched from blood (not recorded which). The receptors derive from a woman aged 40-49 years with acute COVID-19. The CDR3 runs from the conserved cysteine through the conserved F or W. Each record gives: clone size, V gene, J gene, D gene, CDR3 protein, CDR3 DNA. A D gene is named only where the DNA matches it firmly. Size values are once, few and many counts, or a class for expanded clones, and some rows have none.

>NA|TRBV7-2|TRBJ2-2|NA
CASSLGAVNTGELFF
TGTGCCAGCAGCCTTGGGGCGGTGAACACCGGGGAGCTGTTTTTT
>NA|TRBV10-2|TRBJ2-7|NA
CASSEVVFPGHF
TGCGCCAGCAGTGAGGTTGTATTCCCAGGTCACTTC
>once|TRBV4-1|TRBJ2-3|NA
CASSLSALGTDTQYF
TGCGCCAGCAGCCTAAGTGCGCTAGGCACAGATACGCAGTATTTT
>NA|TRBV10-3|TRBJ2-2|NA
CAPQGHAPNTGELFF
TGTGCCCCCCAGGGACACGCCCCGAACACCGGGGAGCTGTTTTTT
>NA|TRBV14|TRBJ2-3|TRBD2
CASSQTGLATDTQYF
TGTGCCAGCAGCCAAACGGGACTAGCAACAGATACGCAGTATTTT
>once|TRBV6-2/TRBV6-3|TRBJ1-4|NA
CASSYPPPGSTNEKLFF
TGTGCCAGCAGTTACCCCCCTCCGGGATCCACTAATGAAAAACTGTTTTTT
>NA|TRBV12-5|TRBJ2-4|NA
CASGLDDGRVWAKNIQYF
TGTGCTAGTGGTTTGGATGACGGCCGGGTATGGGCCAAAAACATTCAGTACTTC
>NA|TRBV28|TRBJ2-7|TRBD2
CASSPAGTSSYEQYF
TGTGCCAGCAGTCCCGCGGGGACTAGCTCCTACGAGCAGTACTTC
>NA|TRBV19|TRBJ2-4|NA
CASSMGLHRNGSKNIQYF
TGTGCCAGTAGTATGGGTTTACACAGAAACGGATCCAAAAACATTCAGTACTTC
>NA|TRBV7-8|TRBJ2-4|NA
CASRSGVGGNIQYF
TGTGCCAGCAGATCCGGGGTCGGTGGCAACATTCAGTACTTC
>NA|TRBV2|TRBJ2-1|TRBD2
CASSGPGMSASGYTYNEQFF
TGTGCCAGCAGTGGCCCAGGTATGTCAGCTAGCGGGTATACCTACAATGAGCAGTTCTTC
>NA|TRBV19|TRBJ1-2|NA
CASSIRTPTMGGYTF
TGTGCCAGTAGTATTCGGACACCAACCATGGGTGGCTACACCTTC
>once|TRBV29-1|TRBJ2-3|TRBD1
CSVEPNRGHHLTDTQYF
TGCAGCGTTGAACCTAACAGGGGCCACCACCTCACAGATACGCAGTATTTT
>NA|TRBV25-1|TRBJ2-7|TRBD1
CASNRGTDEQYF
TGTGCCAGCAACAGGGGGACTGACGAGCAGTACTTC
>NA|TRBV7-6|TRBJ2-5|NA
CASSLVAQGIGETQYF
TGTGCCAGCAGCTTAGTCGCTCAGGGGATCGGAGAGACCCAGTACTTC
>NA|TRBV7-6|TRBJ2-1|NA
CASSLSEANEQFF
TGTGCCAGCAGCTTATCGGAGGCCAATGAGCAGTTCTTC
>NA|TRBV11-2|TRBJ2-1|NA
CASSLDFYESSYNEQFF
TGTGCCAGCAGCTTAGATTTCTACGAGAGCTCCTACAATGAGCAGTTCTTC
>NA|TRBV13|TRBJ1-1|TRBD1
CASVKDRGPNTEAFF
TGTGCCAGCGTCAAGGACAGGGGCCCGAACACTGAAGCTTTCTTT
>NA|TRBV2|TRBJ1-6|NA
CASSEARGVRGNSPLHF
TGTGCCAGCAGTGAAGCGCGGGGGGTAAGGGGTAATTCACCCCTCCACTTT
>NA|TRBV5-5|TRBJ2-5|NA
CASSWRQGGRETQYF
TGTGCCAGCAGCTGGAGACAGGGAGGCCGGGAGACCCAGTACTTC
>NA|TRBV30|TRBJ1-6|NA
CACTGTNNSPLHF
TGTGCCTGTACAGGGACAAATAATTCACCCCTCCACTTT
>NA|TRBV2|TRBJ2-1|TRBD2
CASRVTSGGAGEQFF
TGTGCCAGCAGGGTGACTAGCGGGGGGGCGGGTGAGCAGTTCTTC
>NA|TRBV7-9|TRBJ2-5|TRBD2
CASSTTSGGAGETQYF
TGTGCCAGCAGCACGACTAGCGGGGGGGCAGGAGAGACCCAGTACTTC
>NA|TRBV3-1/TRBV3-2|TRBJ2-3|TRBD2
CASRQTSGHTDTQYF
TGTGCCAGCAGACAAACTAGCGGACACACAGATACGCAGTATTTT
>NA|TRBV29-1|TRBJ1-3|TRBD1
CSAGQGISGNTIYF
TGCAGCGCGGGACAGGGTATCTCTGGAAACACCATATATTTT
>NA|TRBV5-1|TRBJ1-1|TRBD1
CASSLWTTGERNTEAFF
TGCGCCAGCAGCTTGTGGACGACAGGGGAAAGGAACACTGAAGCTTTCTTT
>NA|TRBV27|TRBJ2-1|NA
CASSLRRYNEQFF
TGTGCCAGCAGTTTACGTCGCTACAATGAGCAGTTCTTC
>NA|TRBV19|TRBJ2-3|TRBD2
CASSIRGRADTQYF
TGTGCCAGTAGTATACGGGGGAGGGCCGATACGCAGTATTTT
>NA|TRBV6-5|TRBJ1-4|NA
CASSYWASGEKLFF
TGTGCCAGCAGTTATTGGGCGAGTGGAGAAAAACTGTTTTTT
>NA|TRBV2|TRBJ2-3|TRBD2
CASSEASGGVSDTQYF
TGTGCCAGCAGTGAAGCGTCCGGGGGGGTGTCAGATACGCAGTATTTT
>NA|TRBV6-4|TRBJ2-3|TRBD2
CASSAGSGADTQYF
TGTGCCAGCAGTGCGGGTAGCGGGGCAGATACGCAGTATTTT
>few|TRBV7-2|TRBJ2-7|NA
CASSLVRSYEQYF
TGTGCCAGCAGCTTAGTGAGGTCCTACGAGCAGTACTTC
>NA|TRBV7-2|TRBJ2-3|NA
CASSSEKLGGGTQYF
TGTGCCAGCAGCTCAGAAAAACTAGGAGGAGGAACGCAGTATTTT
>few|TRBV28|TRBJ1-6|NA
CASRTTGPSPLHF
TGTGCCAGCAGGACTACAGGGCCGTCACCCCTCCACTTT
>NA|TRBV4-1|TRBJ1-4|NA
CASSQVGQEGEKLFF
TGCGCCAGCAGCCAAGTGGGGCAGGAGGGGGAAAAACTGTTTTTT
>NA|TRBV28|TRBJ1-3|TRBD1
CASSWDRPGNTIYF
TGTGCCAGCAGTTGGGACAGACCTGGAAACACCATATATTTT
>NA|TRBV15|TRBJ2-1|TRBD2
CATTRLAQSYNEQFF
TGTGCCACCACTAGACTAGCGCAATCCTACAATGAGCAGTTCTTC
>NA|TRBV5-1|TRBJ1-1|NA
CASSLSGAATEAFF
TGCGCCAGCAGCTTGTCTGGGGCAGCCACTGAAGCTTTCTTT
>many|TRBV7-9|TRBJ2-3|NA
CASSTRVGQGFADTQYF
TGTGCCAGCAGCACCCGGGTTGGTCAGGGGTTCGCAGATACGCAGTATTTT
>NA|TRBV10-1|TRBJ2-1|TRBD2
CASSELTGGPNEQFF
TGCGCCAGCAGTGAGTTAACGGGGGGGCCCAATGAGCAGTTCTTC
>NA|TRBV4-3|TRBJ2-2|TRBD2
CASSQGIPAGNTGELFF
TGCGCCAGCAGCCAAGGGATCCCAGCGGGAAACACCGGGGAGCTGTTTTTT
>few|TRBV27|TRBJ2-7|NA
CASSFSQAVTFEQYF
TGTGCCAGCAGTTTCTCCCAAGCGGTCACGTTCGAGCAGTACTTC
>NA|TRBV30|TRBJ2-7|TRBD2
CAWSVRYGVAGVAYEQYF
TGTGCCTGGAGTGTAAGGTACGGGGTAGCGGGAGTCGCCTACGAGCAGTACTTC
>NA|TRBV6-2/TRBV6-3|TRBJ2-2|TRBD2
CASSSALAGGTNTGELFF
TGTGCCAGCAGTTCCGCACTAGCGGGAGGAACGAACACCGGGGAGCTGTTTTTT
>NA|TRBV14|TRBJ2-1|TRBD2
CASSQTSGGPRNEQFF
TGTGCCAGCAGCCAGACTAGCGGGGGCCCCAGGAATGAGCAGTTCTTC
>NA|TRBV11-2|TRBJ2-3|NA
CASTPQYGNTDTQYF
TGTGCCAGCACCCCACAATATGGTAACACAGATACGCAGTATTTT
>NA|TRBV7-6|TRBJ2-3|NA
CASSLVGSTDTQYF
TGTGCCAGCAGCTTAGTGGGCAGCACAGATACGCAGTATTTT
>NA|TRBV27|TRBJ2-5|NA
CASSPGGLTQYF
TGTGCCAGCAGCCCAGGGGGGCTGACCCAGTACTTC
>NA|TRBV5-1|TRBJ2-2|TRBD2
CASSASGGAAGELFF
TGCGCCAGCAGCGCTAGCGGGGGGGCCGCCGGGGAGCTGTTTTTT
>NA|TRBV9|TRBJ1-6|TRBD1
CASSVAGTGRSPLHF
TGTGCCAGCAGCGTAGCCGGGACAGGACGTTCACCCCTCCACTTT
>once|TRBV5-1|TRBJ2-7|TRBD1
CASRQGDSYEQYF
TGCGCCAGCAGACAGGGGGATTCCTACGAGCAGTACTTC
>few|TRBV2|TRBJ1-4|TRBD1
CASSKGQGAREKLFF
TGTGCCAGCAGTAAGGGACAGGGGGCGCGTGAAAAACTGTTTTTT
>NA|TRBV28|TRBJ1-2|NA
CASSSTVEYGYTF
TGTGCCAGCAGTTCGACAGTGGAGTATGGCTACACCTTC
>NA|TRBV9|TRBJ2-1|TRBD1
CASSVVGTGGYEQFF
TGTGCCAGCAGCGTAGTTGGGACAGGGGGCTATGAGCAGTTCTTC
>NA|TRBV24-1|TRBJ2-3|TRBD1
CATSRQQGKGTDTQYF
TGTGCCACCAGCCGACAACAGGGGAAAGGGACAGATACGCAGTATTTT
>NA|TRBV9|TRBJ2-3|TRBD2
CASSGKLAGIDTQYF
TGTGCCAGCAGCGGAAAACTAGCGGGAATCGATACGCAGTATTTT
>NA|TRBV12-3/TRBV12-4|TRBJ2-3|NA
CASSFGHTDTQYF
TGTGCCAGCAGTTTTGGGCACACAGATACGCAGTATTTT
>NA|TRBV7-9|TRBJ2-3|NA
CASSLSSVSTDTQYF
TGTGCCAGCAGCTTATCTAGCGTCAGCACAGATACGCAGTATTTT
>once|TRBV28|TRBJ2-2|TRBD2
CASGSSGGNTGELFF
TGTGCCAGCGGTTCTAGCGGGGGGAACACCGGGGAGCTGTTTTTT
>once|TRBV18|TRBJ2-1|TRBD1
CASSLGPGGTEQFF
TGTGCCAGCTCCCTTGGACCAGGGGGCACTGAGCAGTTCTTC